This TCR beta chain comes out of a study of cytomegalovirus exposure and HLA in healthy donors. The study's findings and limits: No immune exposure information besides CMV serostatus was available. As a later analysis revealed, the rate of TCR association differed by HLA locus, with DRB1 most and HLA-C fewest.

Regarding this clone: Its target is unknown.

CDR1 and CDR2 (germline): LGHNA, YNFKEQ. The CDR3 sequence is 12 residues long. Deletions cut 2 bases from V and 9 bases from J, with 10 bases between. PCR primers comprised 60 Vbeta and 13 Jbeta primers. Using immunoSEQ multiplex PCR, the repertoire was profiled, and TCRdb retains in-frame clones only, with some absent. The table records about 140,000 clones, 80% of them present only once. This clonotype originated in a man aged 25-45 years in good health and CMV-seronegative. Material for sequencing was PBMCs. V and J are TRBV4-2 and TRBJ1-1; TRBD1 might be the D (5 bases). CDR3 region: CASSQTGAKAFF. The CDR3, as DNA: TGTGCCAGCAGCCAAACTGGGGCTAAAGCTTTCTTT.